Below are 10 T cell receptor beta chains sequenced from a single sample in a study of cytomegalovirus exposure and HLA in healthy donors. PCR employed 60 Vbeta and 13 Jbeta primers. The assay was immunoSEQ multiplex PCR, and TCRdb's table has in-frame clones only and misses some. The sample consists of 200,000 to 300,000 clones, roughly four fifths of them appearing once. The sample was PBMCs. These receptor sequences come from a woman in her 40s in good health and CMV-seropositive.

V usage is TRBV19 and J usage is TRBJ1-1, with a possible D match to TRBD1 (6 bases). The CDR3 extends over 14 amino acids. Germline assignment: CDR1 LNHDA and CDR2 SQIVND (reference sequence). V lost 3 bases, J lost 1 base, and 9 bases lay in between. The CDR3 is CASSIGGKNTEAFF. CDR3 DNA: TGTGCCAGTAGTATTGGGGGCAAGAACACTGAAGCTTTCTTT.

This clone appeared a few times. The V call is TRBV15, the J call TRBJ1-2, with 7 bases matching TRBD1. In germline, CDR1 is LNHNV, CDR2 YYDKDF (reference sequence). This CDR3 region has 15 residues. The J segment lost 8 bases and the V segment lost 0 bases, leaving 9 bases of the junction unmatched. The CDR3 loop is CATSRDPRTGHGYTF. For the CDR3, the DNA is TGTGCCACCAGCAGAGACCCCAGGACAGGACACGGCTACACCTTC.

The chain joins TRBV5-1 to TRBJ2-5; D may be TRBD2 (5 bases). Trimming removed 4 bases at V and 3 bases at J, with 10 bases between. The CDR3 is 13 amino acids. Germline assignment: CDR1 SGHRS and CDR2 YFSETQ. The CDR3 spells CASSTVGEETQYF. For the CDR3, the DNA is TGCGCCAGCAGCACGGTCGGGGAAGAGACCCAGTACTTC.

This clone appeared a single time. This rearrangement joins TRBV4-3 to TRBJ2-7; D unresolved. Germline assignment: CDR1 LGHNA and CDR2 YSLEER. The CDR3 length is 16 residues. V was cut by 1 base and J by 2 bases, with 15 bases left in between. CDR3 in amino acids: CASSQGLAERAYEQYF. CDR3 bases: TGCGCCAGCAGCCAAGGTTTGGCGGAAAGAGCCTACGAGCAGTACTTC.

This clone has just one count. The V call is TRBV25-1, the J call TRBJ2-7; 8 bases align to TRBD1. The trim removed 7 bases at V and 10 bases at J, leaving 18 bases unmatched. The CDR3 totals 15 residues. In germline, CDR1 is MGHDK, CDR2 SYGVNS. CDR3 coding DNA: TGTGCCAGCAATCCCGGCGGGCCAGGGGGCATGGATCAGTACTTC. Residues: CASNPGGPGGMDQYF.

As regards this clone: Additional DNA sequences in this sample encode the identical CDR3. This chain links TRBV19 with TRBJ2-7, with D hard to call. Trimming cost V 5 bases and J 4 bases, with 12 bases left between them. The CDR3 runs 13 residues. Per the germline V gene, CDR1 is LNHDA and CDR2 is SQIVND (reference sequence). CDR3 amino acids: CASSPAGPYEQYF. The CDR3 DNA reads TGTGCCAGTAGTCCGGCTGGGCCATACGAGCAGTACTTC.

This chain connects TRBV5-1 to TRBJ1-1; 9 bases are shared with TRBD1. The length of the CDR3 is 14 residues. Trimming removed 2 bases from V and 6 bases from J; junction bases left unmatched: 5. Looked up from germline, CDR1 is SGHRS and CDR2 is YFSETQ. For the CDR3, the DNA is TGCGCCAGCAGCTTCCCCGACAGGGGGGCTGAAGCTTTCTTT. Protein sequence: CASSFPDRGAEAFF.

Regarding this clone: At the DNA level, this CDR3 is encoded by other sequences in the same sample as well. The chain has TRBV6-6 and TRBJ2-7; D not certain. The germline V gene has CDR1 MNHNY and CDR2 SVGAGI (reference sequence). V lost 6 bases and J 0 bases, leaving 6 bases between the germline ends. This CDR3 region has 12 residues. The CDR3 DNA follows: TGTGCCAGCAGCGGTAGCTCCTACGAGCAGTACTTC. This gives the protein CASSGSSYEQYF.

The chain links TRBV18 to TRBJ1-2, with 9 bases identical to TRBD1. The germline CDR1 and CDR2 sequences are KGHSH and LQKENI. The junction had 5 bases not matched to a gene; V was cut back by 6 bases and J by 3 bases. CDR3 length: 14 amino acids. The CDR3 here is CASSTGGSDYGYTF. Here the CDR3 DNA reads TGTGCCAGCTCGACAGGGGGTTCAGACTATGGCTACACCTTC.

This rearrangement joins TRBV19 to TRBJ1-2; no definite D call. Germline V gene lookup returns CDR1 LNHDA and CDR2 SQIVND (reference sequence). V dropped 7 bases and J dropped 0 bases, with 12 bases sitting between them. The length of the CDR3 is 14 residues. The CDR3 nucleotides are TGTGCCAGTAAATACCCCGGTACTAACTATGGCTACACCTTC. Its protein is CASKYPGTNYGYTF.